This paragraph covers one TCR beta chain sequence. The data stem from a study of regulatory T cells in long-lasting Graves disease. Time point specified: newly diagnosed GD, antithyroid drugs for less than 3 months. Following extraction of RNA from PBMCs, that RNA was used to make the TCR library. V gave up 5 bases and J gave up 6 bases; unmatched junction bases: 4. Germline assignment: CDR1 SQVTM and CDR2 ANQGSEA. The CDR3 has 13 amino acids. The authors built TCR beta libraries using iRepertoire HTBI primers and Arm-PCR of CDR3 regions. TCRdb used MiXCR to reprocess the multiplex PCR reads, holding one entry per CDR3 protein. The sample lists around 400,000 distinct CDR3 sequences; 15% to 19% were seen once.

The sample in question was peripheral blood mononuclear cells (PBMCs), obtained at new diagnosis, from a patient treated with antithyroid drugs. The gene calls are TRBV29-1 and TRBJ2-1; the match to TRBD2 covers 10 bases. This clonotype originated in a female donor with Graves disease. CDR3 residues: CSVRAGGFNEQFF. Written as DNA, the CDR3 is TGCAGCGTTCGAGCGGGAGGGTTCAATGAGCAGTTCTTC.